What follows are 32 T cell receptor beta chains derived from one specimen sequenced in a study of T cells in Graves' hyperthyroidism and ophthalmopathy. Regions amplified from RNA transcripts were the TCR beta CDR3 regions. With the HTBI primer set, the TCR CDR3 went through a first round of RT-PCR. TCRdb reprocessed the multiplex PCR reads via MiXCR and lists one record per CDR3 protein. The sample lists roughly 510,000 distinct CDR3 sequences, 20% to 25% occurring once. The material sequenced was blood. Receptors originate from a man aged 18 to 30 with Graves' hyperthyroidism.

J is TRBJ1-5 and V is TRBV4-1; a weak D match, TRBD1 (5 bases). Trimming shortened V by 1 base and J by 5 bases, and 15 bases separated the two germline ends. CDR1 is MGHRA and CDR2 is YSYEKL in the germline V gene. This CDR3 has 16 amino acids. The CDR3 sequence is CASSQVNTGGDQPQHF. CDR3 sequence (DNA): TGCGCCAGCAGCCAAGTTAATACGGGGGGGGATCAGCCCCAGCATTTT.

The chain employs TRBV20-1 and TRBJ1-5, with 7 bases lining up with TRBD1. The CDR3 sequence is 13 residues long. V trimming: 6 bases; J trimming: 4 bases; junction bases outside the gene matches: 6. Germline V lookup: CDR1 DFQATT, CDR2 SNEGSKA (reference sequence). The CDR3 here is CSAGGRGNQPQHF. CDR3 nucleotide sequence: TGCAGTGCGGGTGGCAGGGGGAATCAGCCCCAGCATTTT.

Here the CDR3 reads CASSLGSSPYEQYF. CDR3 coding DNA: TGTGCCAGCAGCTTAGGGTCCTCCCCCTACGAGCAGTACTTC. V usage is TRBV7-2 and J usage is TRBJ2-7; D ambiguous. With 1 base removed from V and 2 bases from J, the gap between germline ends came to 9 bases. Germline CDR1 and CDR2: SGHTA and FQGNSA. This CDR3 has 14 amino acids.

The chain combines TRBV5-1 with TRBJ1-1; tentatively, D is TRBD1 (6 bases). V was clipped by 4 bases and J by 4 bases, with 11 bases between them. The germline V gene has CDR1 SGHRS and CDR2 YFSETQ. The length of the CDR3 is 13 residues. As DNA, the CDR3 is TGCGCCAGCAGCGCCGGGGGGGCCACTGAAGCTTTCTTT. It codes for CASSAGGATEAFF.

This clonotype was found a few times. This chain connects TRBV27 to TRBJ2-7, with D perhaps matching TRBD1 or TRBD2 (8 bases each). Germline-derived CDR1 and CDR2 are MNHEY and SMNVEV (reference sequence). V lost 0 bases and J 5 bases, leaving 26 bases between the germline ends. The CDR3 runs to 19 residues. The CDR3 loop is CASSLSGQAERESLNEQYF. In nucleotides, the CDR3 is TGTGCCAGCAGTTTATCGGGACAGGCCGAGCGGGAGTCCTTGAACGAGCAGTACTTC.

This clonotype has more than one count but fewer than ten. This chain joins TRBV27 and TRBJ2-7; 9 bases line up with TRBD2. V lost 6 bases, J lost 5 bases, and 11 bases stayed unmatched. The CDR3 spans 15 residues. Germline CDR1 reads MNHEY; CDR2 reads SMNVEV (reference sequence). CDR3 DNA sequence: TGTGCCAGCAGCGAGCCGGGACTAGCTTTACACGAGCAGTACTTC. Translating gives CASSEPGLALHEQYF.

In this sample, this clonotype turned up many times. The chain carries TRBV30 and TRBJ1-1, with D possibly being TRBD1 (5 bases). From germline, CDR1 is GTSNPN and CDR2 SVGIG (reference sequence). There are 14 residues in the CDR3. The V end lost 8 bases, the J end lost 3 bases, and 19 bases lay between the germline ends. CDR3 protein: CARMEGLGDTEAFF. The CDR3 DNA is TGTGCCCGAATGGAGGGGTTGGGGGACACTGAAGCTTTCTTT.

This clonotype was detected ten times or more. The chain carries TRBV30 and TRBJ1-2; D is ambiguous. With 1 base removed from V and 8 bases from J, the gap between germline ends came to 11 bases. CDR3 size: 12 residues. Per germline, CDR1 GTSNPN and CDR2 SVGIG (reference sequence). The CDR3 is CAWSASTGGYTF. Written as DNA, the CDR3 is TGTGCCTGGAGTGCTTCTACCGGGGGCTACACCTTC.

This clonotype was seen a few times. This may come from a read error, since a much larger clone is one base off. The rearrangement links TRBV30 to TRBJ2-2; maybe TRBD2 (5 bases). The germline V gene has CDR1 GTSNPN and CDR2 SVGIG (reference sequence). The CDR3 contains 12 residues. The V and J ends lost 5 bases and 4 bases respectively, with 8 bases between them. CDR3 DNA sequence: TGTGCCTGGTGTGAGGGCACCGGGGAGCTGTTTTTT. Its translation is CAWCEGTGELFF.

The rearrangement links TRBV12-3 or TRBV12-4 to TRBJ1-1, with TRBD1 matching 7 bases. The ends lost 3 bases at V and 2 bases at J; junction bases unmatched: 9. This CDR3 has 16 amino acids. Here the CDR3 reads CASSFGLNRGNTEAFF. In DNA form, the CDR3 reads TGTGCCAGCAGTTTCGGTCTAAACAGGGGAAACACTGAAGCTTTCTTT.

This clonotype was seen many times. The chain is built from TRBV30 and TRBJ1-2; D may be TRBD1 (5 bases). The CDR3 consists of 12 residues. Between the trimmed V and J ends, which lost 4 bases and 3 bases, there was a span of 9 bases. Germline loops: CDR1 GTSNPN, CDR2 SVGIG (reference sequence). The CDR3 region is CAWTRGDYGYTF. DNA of the CDR3: TGTGCCTGGACTCGGGGGGACTATGGCTACACCTTC.

This clonotype was seen ten or more times. The rearrangement links TRBV20-1 to TRBJ2-5; D gene uncertain. Germline CDR1 reads DFQATT; CDR2 reads SNEGSKA (reference sequence). V was cut by 3 bases and J by 5 bases, with 16 bases left in between. The CDR3 sequence is 14 residues long. This chain's CDR3 is CSASAGHRLETQYF. CDR3 in DNA: TGCAGTGCTAGCGCAGGCCATAGGTTGGAGACCCAGTACTTC.

This clonotype was seen at least ten times. The rearrangement links TRBV27 to TRBJ2-3; unclear D gene. Germline V gene sequence: CDR1 MNHEY, CDR2 SMNVEV (reference sequence). The CDR3 consists of 13 residues. V was clipped by 5 bases and J by 6 bases, with 12 bases between them. CDR3 region: CASSEDGRDTQYF. The CDR3 DNA follows: TGTGCCAGCAGTGAGGACGGAAGGGATACGCAGTATTTT.

J is TRBJ1-5 and V is TRBV12-3 or TRBV12-4; D is possibly TRBD1 (5 bases). This CDR3 spans 15 amino acids. V was trimmed by 8 bases and J by 3 bases, leaving 17 bases between them. The CDR3 bases are TGTGCCAGCGCGGCCGCCGGGGGAATCAATCAGCCCCAGCATTTT. Translation: CASAAAGGINQPQHF.

This clonotype turned up a few times. V gene TRBV20-1 combines with J gene TRBJ1-1; perhaps TRBD1 as D (5 bases). The CDR3 totals 13 residues. Looked up from germline, CDR1 is DFQATT and CDR2 is SNEGSKA (reference sequence). V was trimmed by 3 bases and J by 5 bases, leaving 13 bases between them. This CDR3 is CSASAQGGTEAFF. Here the CDR3 DNA reads TGCAGTGCTAGTGCCCAGGGTGGTACTGAAGCTTTCTTT.

This clonotype was seen repeatedly, ten times or more. The V call is TRBV25-1, the J call TRBJ1-5; D uncertain. Germline CDR1 reads MGHDK; CDR2 reads SYGVNS. Trimming took 3 bases from V and 3 from J, leaving 9 bases between them. The CDR3 totals 14 residues. The CDR3: CASSESGSNQPQHF. In DNA, the CDR3 is TGTGCCAGCAGTGAGTCGGGGTCCAATCAGCCCCAGCATTTT.

This clonotype showed up just a few times. The CDR3 DNA is TGTGCCAGCAGTTACGGTTGGGGGAGCAATCAGCCCCAGCATTTT. Its protein product is CASSYGWGSNQPQHF. The V call is TRBV12-3 or TRBV12-4, the J call TRBJ1-5, with D perhaps matching TRBD1 (5 bases). V lost 4 bases to trimming and J lost 1 base, with 11 bases between them. The CDR3 is 15 amino acids.

This clonotype was picked up many times. The chain has TRBV5-1 and TRBJ1-2; TRBD1 agrees at 9 bases. Germline V gene lookup returns CDR1 SGHRS and CDR2 YFSETQ. The CDR3 is 15 residues long. V gave up 3 bases and J gave up 6 bases; unmatched junction bases: 9. CDR3 bases: TGCGCCAGCAGCTCCTTCCCCGGGACAGGGCATGGCTACACCTTC. Protein: CASSSFPGTGHGYTF.

This clonotype was detected many times. J is TRBJ2-2 and V is TRBV6-5; no clear D. This CDR3 is built from 14 residues. Germline CDR1 and CDR2: MNHEY and SVGAGI. Between the trimmed V and J ends, which lost 4 bases and 2 bases, there was a span of 8 bases. CDR3 DNA sequence: TGTGCCAGCAGTTCGGCGTATAACACCGGGGAGCTGTTTTTT. Translating it yields CASSSAYNTGELFF.

This clonotype was detected many times. The rearrangement joins TRBV27 to TRBJ2-7; D is undetermined. The CDR3 is made up of 13 amino acids. V gave up 4 bases and J gave up 1 base, with 8 bases separating them. CDR1 is MNHEY, CDR2 SMNVEV, per germline (reference sequence). CDR3 in amino acids: CASSYMRSYEQYF. CDR3 coding DNA: TGTGCCAGCAGTTATATGAGATCCTACGAGCAGTACTTC.

CDR3 in amino acids: CASSLVSSGIETQYF. As DNA, the CDR3 is TGTGCCAGCAGCTTAGTGTCATCGGGGATTGAGACCCAGTACTTC. The V and J genes are TRBV7-2 and TRBJ2-5, with D perhaps matching TRBD2 (5 bases). Germline assignment: CDR1 SGHTA and CDR2 FQGNSA. The CDR3 has 15 residues. Between the trimmed V and J ends, which lost 1 base and 5 bases, there was a span of 14 bases. Looking up the rest from reference TRBV7-2 and TRBJ2-5 gives the full variable domain: GAGVSQSPSNKVTEKGKDVELRCDPISGHTALYWYRQSLGQGLEFLIYFQGNSAPDKSGLPSDRFSAERTGGSVSTLTIQRTQQEDSAVYLCASSLVSSGIETQYFGPGTRLLVL.

This clonotype was recorded at least ten times. The chain carries TRBV28 and TRBJ1-2, with D hard to call. There are 13 residues in the CDR3. CDR1 is MDHEN and CDR2 is SYDVKM in the germline V gene. Trimming took off 2 bases at V and 1 base at J, with 5 bases between the two ends. The CDR3 is CASSLNDNYGYTF. The CDR3, as DNA: TGTGCCAGCAGTTTAAACGATAACTATGGCTACACCTTC.

The rearrangement uses TRBV6-1 and TRBJ1-1; D might be TRBD1 (5 bases). This CDR3 region has 14 residues. Germline V lookup: CDR1 MNHNS, CDR2 SASEGT. Trimming removed 7 bases from V and 6 bases from J, with 18 bases in between. The CDR3 reads CASTNLPGLSEAFF. In DNA, the CDR3 is TGTGCCAGCACCAACCTACCGGGACTGTCTGAAGCTTTCTTT.

This clonotype was detected many times. This chain joins TRBV28 and TRBJ1-2, with D maybe TRBD1 (5 bases). The CDR3 is 13 amino acids. Trimming shortened V by 1 base and J by 6 bases, and 9 bases separated the two germline ends. Germline assignment: CDR1 MDHEN and CDR2 SYDVKM. The CDR3 is CASSLLGVNGYTF. The CDR3 region has the DNA TGTGCCAGCAGTTTATTGGGGGTAAATGGCTACACCTTC.

The chain recombines TRBV20-1 with TRBJ1-5, with D unresolved. The CDR3 is made up of 12 amino acids. Trimming removed 0 bases at V and 4 bases at J, with 4 bases between. Germline assignment: CDR1 DFQATT and CDR2 SNEGSKA (reference sequence). The CDR3, as DNA: TGCAGTGCTAGAGATCTGAATCAGCCCCAGCATTTT. Protein product: CSARDLNQPQHF.

This clonotype has at least ten counts. The chain uses TRBV6-5 and TRBJ1-1; D gene ambiguous. Trimming stripped 2 bases from V and 0 bases from J, with 7 bases between. CDR3 length: 14 residues. CDR1 and CDR2 from the germline V gene are MNHEY and SVGAGI. CDR3 in DNA: TGTGCCAGCAGTTACGGTGAAGTGAACACTGAAGCTTTCTTT. Protein product: CASSYGEVNTEAFF.

The chain recombines TRBV9 with TRBJ1-3, with a possible D match to TRBD1 (5 bases). With 0 bases removed from V and 0 bases from J, the gap between germline ends came to 10 bases. The CDR3 is made up of 16 amino acids. Per the germline V gene, CDR1 is SGDLS and CDR2 is YYNGEE. The CDR3 DNA follows: TGTGCCAGCAGCGTAGGTCGGGGGGGCTCTGGAAACACCATATATTTT. This sequence encodes CASSVGRGGSGNTIYF.

A remark on this clonotype: A much larger clone lies a single base off, so this may be a read error. V usage is TRBV12-3 or TRBV12-4 and J usage is TRBJ1-1, with D unclear. The CDR3 has 13 residues. CDR3 sequence (DNA): TGTGCCAGCAGTTTAGATCGGAACGTGGAAGCTTGCTTT. Translation: CASSLDRNVEACF.

This clonotype was observed many times. This chain uses TRBV27 with TRBJ2-5, with 7 bases lining up with TRBD1. J gave up 3 bases and V 3 bases, and 4 bases lay outside the gene matches. CDR1 and CDR2 (germline): MNHEY, SMNVEV (reference sequence). This CDR3 region has 14 residues. The CDR3: CASSFGTAKETQYF. CDR3 DNA sequence: TGTGCCAGCAGTTTCGGGACAGCAAAAGAGACCCAGTACTTC.

This clonotype turned up a few times. The V and J genes are TRBV18 and TRBJ2-5; D remains ambiguous. The CDR3 is 14 amino acids. Trimming took off 3 bases at V and 5 bases at J, with 13 bases between the two ends. CDR1 KGHSH and CDR2 LQKENI come from the germline V gene. The CDR3 loop is CASSPSSDGETQYF. The CDR3 DNA reads TGTGCCAGCTCACCCTCCTCGGACGGGGAGACCCAGTACTTC.

This clonotype was counted at least ten times. V gene TRBV7-2 combines with J gene TRBJ2-7, with a possible D match to TRBD1 (5 bases). The germline V gene encodes CDR1 SGHTA and CDR2 FQGNSA. Trimming left V 1 base short and J 2 bases short, with 9 bases between. The CDR3 spans 14 residues. CDR3 sequence reads: CASSLDRWAYEQYF. DNA of the CDR3: TGTGCCAGCAGCTTAGACAGGTGGGCCTACGAGCAGTACTTC.

This clonotype has a handful of counts. A much larger clone is a single base away; this may be a read error. V gene TRBV12-3 or TRBV12-4 combines with J gene TRBJ2-5, with D possibly being TRBD2 (6 bases). V was clipped by 8 bases and J by 5 bases, with 18 bases between them. The CDR3 totals 14 residues. This CDR3 is CASGPRLGGETQYF. CDR3 bases: TGTGCCAGCGGTCCCAGGCTTGGAGGGGAGACCCAGTACTTC.